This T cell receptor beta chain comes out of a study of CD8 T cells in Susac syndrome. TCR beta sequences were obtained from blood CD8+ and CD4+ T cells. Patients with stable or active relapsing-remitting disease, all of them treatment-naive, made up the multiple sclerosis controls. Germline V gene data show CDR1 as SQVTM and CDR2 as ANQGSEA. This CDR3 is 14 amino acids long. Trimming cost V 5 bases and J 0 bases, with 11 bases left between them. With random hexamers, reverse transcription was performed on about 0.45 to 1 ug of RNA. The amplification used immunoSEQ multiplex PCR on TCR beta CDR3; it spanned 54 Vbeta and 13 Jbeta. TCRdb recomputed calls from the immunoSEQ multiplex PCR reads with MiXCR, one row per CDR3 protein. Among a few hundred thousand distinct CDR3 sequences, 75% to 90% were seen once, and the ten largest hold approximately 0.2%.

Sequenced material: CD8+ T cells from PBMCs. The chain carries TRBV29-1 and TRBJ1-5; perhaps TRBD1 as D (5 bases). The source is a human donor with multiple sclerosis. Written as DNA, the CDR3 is TGCAGCGTTCGGGGGGTGGATAGCAATCAGCCCCAGCATTTT. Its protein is CSVRGVDSNQPQHF.